Described below is a single T cell receptor beta chain sequence and its context. The clone's antigen remains unknown. No base-level quality is on record; no much larger clone is a single base apart. The CDR3 regions of human TCRbeta chains were analyzed by immunosequencing. The original pipeline was this. TCRs in the repertoires were matched against a reference library of SARS-CoV-2-specific TCRs that had been generated with the MIRA antigen-specificity platform. Breadth was defined as the fraction of unique TCRs that were SARS-CoV-2-associated. Depth was defined as the fraction of total T cells that were SARS-CoV-2-associated. Using the MIRA data, each spike-specific TCR was mapped to the spike region that the TCR reacts to and placed in a CD4 or CD8 class. Log10-transformed breadth and depth values were compared by one-way ANOVA with Sidak's multiple comparisons tests. Imported from immuneACCESS, the table was reduced by TCRdb to in-frame sequences with V and J called. These copies leave out some clones; in studies compared against another copy, an unresolved V gene accounts for under half, and the cause of the remainder is not known. D and trimming were read from the DNA, whereas the V and J calls and clone size are those reported in that table. Present in this sample are about 100,000 clones, about 83% of which were seen just once. Jointly, the top ten make up 3% to 3.5% of the sample.

Explained via the paper, the time point label denotes: baseline before first vaccination. Vaccinee samples were obtained from the UK trials COV001 and COV002, which included a single-blind randomized controlled phase 2/3 trial of AZD1222 (ChAdOx1 nCoV-19) in healthy adults. Trial participant PBMC samples were collected at day 0 and day 28 after the second dose for TCRbeta chain sequencing. The entry originates in a study of T cell responses to AZD1222 COVID-19 vaccine (TCRdb year 2021). Study-wide context: AZD1222 recipients with second doses at about 4 weeks or about 12 weeks were pooled, because spike-specific TCR depth and breadth did not differ between schedules. TCR sequencing was performed for 233 trial participants, of whom around 210 were given two doses of AZD1222 and approximately 25 were given two doses of MenACWY control vaccine. Enrollment into the trials was organized by age into subgroups of 18-55, 56-69 and 70-plus years, and those subgroups contained roughly 150, 30 and 60 TCR-sequenced participants, respectively. What the work shows at the level of the full study, not this receptor alone: No day 14 peak-response samples were available, so repertoires were characterized only after the peak T cell response. Participants were mostly white British and included more females than males, and it was suggested by the authors that clonal diversity may have been underestimated. The whole spike protein was spanned by vaccine-associated CD4 TCRs, and dominant responses were seen in regions 160-218 and 743-854. Conclusions about previously exposed vaccinees were limited because only six AZD1222 recipients were SARS-CoV-2 seropositive at baseline. Nearly half of unique spike-specific TCRs reportedly recognized epitopes outside regions mutated in the B.1.351 and B.1.1.7 variants. In the small 56-69-year group, the increase in depth fell short of significance, most likely because of low power. A significant rise in spike-specific TCR breadth and depth was observed after two AZD1222 doses relative to day 0 and relative to MenACWY recipients.

The CDR3 spans 12 residues, from the cysteine through the phenylalanine. CDR3 DNA only is kept here, 36 bases in frame from base 1. The junction shows trimming of 6 bases on V and 11 bases on J, and the gene matches do not reach 6 bases of it. This TCR derives from an adult in good health. The chain is assembled from TRBV12-3 or TRBV12-4 and TRBJ1-4, with 7 bases matching TRBD1. The specimen was peripheral blood, collected on day 0 of AZD1222 vaccination. The CDR3 corresponds to CASSQGGFKLFF. The DNA sequence follows: TGTGCCAGCAGCCAGGGGGGGTTCAAACTGTTTTTT.